These T cell receptor beta chains were read from a single sample in a study of technical replicates of blood from several donors. TCRdb keeps only in-frame clones here, not all; method: immunoSEQ multiplex PCR. The table lists about 13,000 clones, 80% to 90% of them singletons. Sequenced input: PBMCs. These receptors were obtained from a human donor in good health. Each CDR3 is given with its conserved first and last residue. A D gene is named only where the DNA matches it firmly. Part of the rows lack a size; the others show once, few, many or a class for expanded clones.

d_call	cdr3_length	j_call	v_call	clone_size	cdr3_nt	cdr3_aa
.	13	TRBJ1-1	TRBV7-6	.	TGTGCCAGCAGCCCTGGACAGTGGGATGAAGCTTTCTTT	CASSPGQWDEAFF
.	12	TRBJ1-4	TRBV2	.	TGTGCCAGCAGTGACAGTAGCGAAAAACTGTTTTTT	CASSDSSEKLFF
TRBD2	13	TRBJ2-7	TRBV7-2	once	TGTGCCAGCAGCCCCCAGCGGGGAGGCGAGCAGTACTTC	CASSPQRGGEQYF
TRBD1	18	TRBJ2-5	TRBV5-8	.	TGTGCCAGCAGCGCTGGGACAGGGGTTCGATTCGGACAAGAGACCCAGTACTTC	CASSAGTGVRFGQETQYF
.	15	TRBJ2-2	TRBV19	.	TGTGCCAGTAGTAGAGGCAGTTCGGTTCCCGGGGAGCTGTTTTTT	CASSRGSSVPGELFF
TRBD1	19	TRBJ2-6	TRBV23-1	.	TGCGCCAGCAGTCAACATTCCTGGACAGGAGCCAGGGGGGCCAACGTCCTGACTTTC	CASSQHSWTGARGANVLTF
TRBD1	16	TRBJ2-3	TRBV9	.	TGTGCCAGCAGCCCCGAAGGGGGACAGAGCACAGATACGCAGTATTTT	CASSPEGGQSTDTQYF
.	15	TRBJ1-2	TRBV28	.	TGTGCCAGCAGTTCCTCACACCCTTGGGGAGATGGCTACACCTTC	CASSSSHPWGDGYTF
TRBD1	14	TRBJ1-5	TRBV19	.	TGTGCCAGTCAACCCGGACAGGGGATTCAGCCCCAGCATTTT	CASQPGQGIQPQHF
.	14	TRBJ2-1	TRBV4-2	.	TGTGCCAGCAGCCAAGGCGCGGGATCAGGTGAGCAGTTCTTC	CASSQGAGSGEQFF
TRBD2	16	TRBJ2-2	TRBV11-2	.	TGTGCCAGCAGCCCCGGGGGGGAGCAGTACACCGGGGAGCTGTTTTTT	CASSPGGEQYTGELFF
TRBD1	16	TRBJ2-2	TRBV6-5	.	TGTGCCAGCAGTTGGGACAGCCCCTCGAACACCGGGGAGCTGTTTTTT	CASSWDSPSNTGELFF
TRBD2	14	TRBJ2-1	TRBV29-1	once	TGCAGCGCCATAAACGGGGGGACTCACAATGAGCAGTTCTTC	CSAINGGTHNEQFF
.	16	TRBJ2-5	TRBV5-4	.	TGTGCCAGCAGCTTGGAGATCGGGACTTCTCAAGAGACCCAGTACTTC	CASSLEIGTSQETQYF
.	15	TRBJ1-4	TRBV4-2	.	TGTGCCAGCAGCCAAACTCAGGGGCCCGGTGAAAAACTGTTTTTT	CASSQTQGPGEKLFF
.	14	TRBJ2-7	TRBV10-2	.	TGCGCCAGCAGTCTCCTCCAGGTTATACACGAGCAGTACTTC	CASSLLQVIHEQYF
TRBD1	13	TRBJ2-1	TRBV7-3	.	TGTGCCAGCAGTCCCGACAGGGACCGTGAGCAGTTCTTC	CASSPDRDREQFF
.	13	TRBJ2-5	TRBV15	.	TGTGCCACCAGCAGAGAGTCGGGAGAGACCCAGTACTTC	CATSRESGETQYF
TRBD2	16	TRBJ2-1	TRBV10-3	.	TGTGCCATCAGTGACCTTAGCGGGAGGTTGTCGAATGAGCAGTTCTTC	CAISDLSGRLSNEQFF
.	17	TRBJ1-6	TRBV5-1	.	TGCGCCAGCTCTATGTCAGGGGCGACTCGGAGTAATTCACCCCTCCACTTT	CASSMSGATRSNSPLHF
.	14	TRBJ2-1	TRBV5-1	.	TGCGCCAGCAGCTTGCAGGACTCAGGCAATGAGCAGTTCTTC	CASSLQDSGNEQFF
TRBD1	14	TRBJ2-5	TRBV29-1	.	TGCAGCGTTGAAGTGTGGGACAGGGGGGAGACCCAGTACTTC	CSVEVWDRGETQYF
.	15	TRBJ2-1	TRBV5-6	once	TGTGCCAGCAGCTTGACAGGACAGCCGTACAATGAGCAGTTCTTC	CASSLTGQPYNEQFF
TRBD2	17	TRBJ2-3	TRBV13	.	TGTGCCAGCAGCGGCGGACTAGCGGGGGAATTCACAGATACGCAGTATTTT	CASSGGLAGEFTDTQYF
TRBD2	16	TRBJ2-7	TRBV18	.	TGTGCCAGCTCACCACCGAATAAGCGGGAGCTTTACGAGCAGTACTTC	CASSPPNKRELYEQYF
TRBD1	15	TRBJ1-4	TRBV5-1	.	TGCGCCAGCAGCCTGACAGGGAGGCGAGGGGAAAAACTGTTTTTT	CASSLTGRRGEKLFF
TRBD1	15	TRBJ2-2	TRBV11-2	.	TGTGCCAGCAGCTGGGCAGGGGGTAACACCGGGGAGCTGTTTTTT	CASSWAGGNTGELFF
TRBD1	15	TRBJ2-2	TRBV18	.	TGTGCCAGCTCACCACCGGAGCAGGGGGCCGGGGAGCTGTTTTTT	CASSPPEQGAGELFF
TRBD2	15	TRBJ2-7	TRBV10-3	.	TGTGCCATCAGTGGGGAGGTAGCGGGAGATCATGAGCAGTACTTC	CAISGEVAGDHEQYF
.	13	TRBJ2-7	TRBV2	.	TGTGCCAGCAGTGAAGGACTAGACTACGAGCAGTACTTC	CASSEGLDYEQYF
TRBD2	15	TRBJ2-1	TRBV11-3	.	TGTGCCAGCAGCTTAGGGACTAGTAGTTACAATGAGCAGTTCTTC	CASSLGTSSYNEQFF
TRBD1	12	TRBJ2-3	TRBV5-8	.	TGTGCCAGCAGTCACAGGGGAGATACGCAGTATTTT	CASSHRGDTQYF
TRBD2	15	TRBJ2-7	TRBV10-2	.	TGCGCCAGCAGTGGAAGTGGCGGGAGGGCGTACGAGCAGTACTTC	CASSGSGGRAYEQYF
TRBD2	17	TRBJ2-7	TRBV5-1	.	TGCGCCAGCAGCTTGGCCCAGGATAGCGGGAGCACCTACGAGCAGTACTTC	CASSLAQDSGSTYEQYF
.	14	TRBJ2-7	TRBV5-1	once	TGCGCCAGCAGCCCAAGTTCTAGCGACGACGAGCAGTACTTC	CASSPSSSDDEQYF
TRBD1	13	TRBJ1-1	TRBV5-1	.	TGCGCCAGCAGCTCACAGGGGGCGGCCCCAGCTTTCTTT	CASSSQGAAPAFF
TRBD2	15	TRBJ2-1	TRBV6-6	.	TGTGCCAGCAGAGGACTAGCGGGAGATCACAATGAGCAGTTCTTC	CASRGLAGDHNEQFF
TRBD2	15	TRBJ2-7	TRBV25-1	once	TGTGCCAGCAGTGAGTCGAGCGGGGGCATATACGAGCAGTACTTC	CASSESSGGIYEQYF
.	15	TRBJ2-2	TRBV15	.	TGTGCCACCAGCAGAGATGGAGGGGTTACCGGGGAGCTGTTTTTT	CATSRDGGVTGELFF
TRBD2	14	TRBJ2-1	TRBV7-9	.	TGTGCCAGCAGCCCTAGCGGGAGTCGTAATGAGCAGTTCTTC	CASSPSGSRNEQFF
TRBD1	15	TRBJ2-7	TRBV10-3	.	TGTGCCATCAGCGACACAGGGGGCCTAAGATATGAGCAGTACTTC	CAISDTGGLRYEQYF
.	15	TRBJ2-5	TRBV7-2	.	TGTGCCAGCAGCTTTCAGGGAGGAAGGCAAGAGACCCAGTACTTC	CASSFQGGRQETQYF
TRBD2	17	TRBJ2-2	TRBV27	.	TGTGCCAGCAGTTTTGTGGGACTAGCGGAGAACACCGGGGAGCTGTTTTTT	CASSFVGLAENTGELFF
.	15	TRBJ1-5	TRBV11-3	.	TGTGCCAGCAGCTTATACGAACAGAACAATCAGCCCCAGCATTTT	CASSLYEQNNQPQHF